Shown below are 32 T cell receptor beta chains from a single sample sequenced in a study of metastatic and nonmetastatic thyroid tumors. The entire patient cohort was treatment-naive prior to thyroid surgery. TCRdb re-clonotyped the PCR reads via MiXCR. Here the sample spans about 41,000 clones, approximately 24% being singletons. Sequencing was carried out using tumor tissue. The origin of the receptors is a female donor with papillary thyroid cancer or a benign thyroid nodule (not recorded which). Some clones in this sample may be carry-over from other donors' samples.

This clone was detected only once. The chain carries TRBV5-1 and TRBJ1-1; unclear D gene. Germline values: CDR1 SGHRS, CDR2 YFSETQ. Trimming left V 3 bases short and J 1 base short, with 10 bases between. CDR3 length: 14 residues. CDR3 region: CASSSRTENTEAFF. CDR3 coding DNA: TGCGCCAGCAGCTCTAGGACGGAGAACACTGAAGCTTTCTTT.

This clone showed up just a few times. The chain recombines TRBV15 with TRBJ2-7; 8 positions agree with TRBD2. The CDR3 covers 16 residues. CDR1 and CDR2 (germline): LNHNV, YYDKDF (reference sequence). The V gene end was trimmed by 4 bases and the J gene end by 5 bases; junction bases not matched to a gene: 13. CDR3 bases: TGTGCCACCAGCAATGACGGGCAGCGGGAGAACGACGAGCAGTACTTC. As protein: CATSNDGQRENDEQYF.

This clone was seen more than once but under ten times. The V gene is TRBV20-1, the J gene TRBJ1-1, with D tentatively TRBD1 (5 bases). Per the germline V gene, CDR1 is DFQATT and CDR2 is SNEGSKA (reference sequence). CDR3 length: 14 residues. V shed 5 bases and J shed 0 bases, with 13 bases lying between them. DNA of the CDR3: TGCAGTGCTGTAAAAGACAGAATGAACACTGAAGCTTTCTTT. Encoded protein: CSAVKDRMNTEAFF.

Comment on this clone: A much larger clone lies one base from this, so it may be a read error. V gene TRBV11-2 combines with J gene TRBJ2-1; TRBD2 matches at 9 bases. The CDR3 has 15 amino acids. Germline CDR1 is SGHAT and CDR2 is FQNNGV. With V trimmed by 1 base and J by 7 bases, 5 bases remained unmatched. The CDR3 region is CASSLGGLARNEQFF. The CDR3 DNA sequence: TGTGCCAGCAGCTTAGGTGGACTAGCGCGAAATGAGCAGTTCTTC.

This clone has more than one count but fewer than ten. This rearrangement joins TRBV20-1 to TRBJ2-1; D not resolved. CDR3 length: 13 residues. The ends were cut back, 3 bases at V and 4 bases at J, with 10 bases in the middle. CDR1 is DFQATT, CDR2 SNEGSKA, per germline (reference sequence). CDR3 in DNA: TGCAGTGCTAGCAGACACCATTACAATGAGCAGTTCTTC. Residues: CSASRHHYNEQFF.

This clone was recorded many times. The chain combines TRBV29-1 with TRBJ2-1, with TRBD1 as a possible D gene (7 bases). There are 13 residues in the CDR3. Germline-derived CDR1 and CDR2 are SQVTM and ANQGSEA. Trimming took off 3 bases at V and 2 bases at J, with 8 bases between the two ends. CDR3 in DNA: TGCAGCGTTGACAGGGGGGCCTACAATGAGCAGTTCTTC. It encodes CSVDRGAYNEQFF.

The chain's CDR3 is CASSQDPGLVSEQFF. CDR3 DNA: TGTGCCAGCAGCCAAGACCCGGGACTAGTGAGCGAGCAGTTCTTC. This chain uses TRBV4-2 with TRBJ2-1; 8 positions match TRBD2. Germline CDR1 reads LGHNA; CDR2 reads YNFKEQ. The ends lost 0 bases at V and 10 bases at J; junction bases unmatched: 8. CDR3 length: 15 residues.

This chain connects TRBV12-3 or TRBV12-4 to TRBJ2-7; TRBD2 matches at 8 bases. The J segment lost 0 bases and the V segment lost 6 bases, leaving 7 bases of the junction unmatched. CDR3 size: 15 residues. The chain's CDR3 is CASSRTSCDSYEQYF. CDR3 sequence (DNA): TGTGCCAGCAGCCGGACTAGCTGTGACTCCTACGAGCAGTACTTC.

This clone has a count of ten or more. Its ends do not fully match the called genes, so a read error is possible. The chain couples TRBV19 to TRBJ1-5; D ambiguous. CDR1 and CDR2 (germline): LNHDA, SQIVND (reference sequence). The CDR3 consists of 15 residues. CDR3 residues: CVSSIGSPSNQPQHF. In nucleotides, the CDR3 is TGTGTCAGTAGTATAGGGAGTCCTAGCAATCAGCCCCAGCATTTT.

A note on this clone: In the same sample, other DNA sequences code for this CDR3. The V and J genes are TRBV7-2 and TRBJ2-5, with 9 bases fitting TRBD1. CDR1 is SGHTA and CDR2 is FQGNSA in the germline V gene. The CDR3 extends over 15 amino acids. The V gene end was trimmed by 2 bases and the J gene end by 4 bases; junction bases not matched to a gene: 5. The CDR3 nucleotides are TGTGCCAGCAGCTTATTGGGACAGGGCGGAGAGACCCAGTACTTC. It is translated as CASSLLGQGGETQYF.

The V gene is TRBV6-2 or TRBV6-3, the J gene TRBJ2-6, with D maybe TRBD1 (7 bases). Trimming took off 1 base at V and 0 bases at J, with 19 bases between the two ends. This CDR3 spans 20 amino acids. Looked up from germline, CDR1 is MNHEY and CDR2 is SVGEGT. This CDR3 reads CASSYFGATGTDSGANVLTF. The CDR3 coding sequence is TGTGCCAGCAGTTACTTTGGAGCGACAGGGACTGACTCTGGGGCCAACGTCCTGACTTTC.

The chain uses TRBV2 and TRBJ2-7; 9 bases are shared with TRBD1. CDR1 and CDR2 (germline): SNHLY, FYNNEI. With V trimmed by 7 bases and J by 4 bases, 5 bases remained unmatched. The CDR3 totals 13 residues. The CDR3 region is CASKGQGLYEQYF. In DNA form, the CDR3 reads TGTGCCAGCAAGGGACAGGGCTTATACGAGCAGTACTTC. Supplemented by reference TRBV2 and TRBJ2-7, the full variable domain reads EPEVTQTPSHQVTQMGQEVILRCVPISNHLYFYWYRQILGQKVEFLVSFYNNEISEKSEIFDDQFSVERPDGSNFTLKIRSTKLEDSAMYFCASKGQGLYEQYFGPGTRLTVT.

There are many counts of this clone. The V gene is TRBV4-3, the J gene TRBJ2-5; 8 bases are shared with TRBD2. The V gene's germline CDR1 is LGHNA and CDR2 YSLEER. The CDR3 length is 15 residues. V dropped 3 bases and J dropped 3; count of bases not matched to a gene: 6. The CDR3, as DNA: TGCGCCAGCAGCCAGTTCGGGACTAGAAAAGAGACCCAGTACTTC. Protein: CASSQFGTRKETQYF.

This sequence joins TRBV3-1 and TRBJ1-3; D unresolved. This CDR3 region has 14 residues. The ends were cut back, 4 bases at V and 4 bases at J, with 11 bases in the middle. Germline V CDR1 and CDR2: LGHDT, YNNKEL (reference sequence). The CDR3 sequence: CASSPRTVGNTIYF. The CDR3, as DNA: TGTGCCAGCAGCCCCCGTACAGTGGGAAACACCATATATTTT.

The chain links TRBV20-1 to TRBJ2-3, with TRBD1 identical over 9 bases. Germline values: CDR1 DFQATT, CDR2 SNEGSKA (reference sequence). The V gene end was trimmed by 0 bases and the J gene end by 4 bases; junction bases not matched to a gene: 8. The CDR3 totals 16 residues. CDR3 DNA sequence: TGCAGTGCTAGAGACTTTACAGGGGGCGCAGCAGATACGCAGTATTTT. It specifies CSARDFTGGAADTQYF.

CDR3: CASSGGGSTDTQYF. The CDR3 DNA sequence: TGTGCCAGCAGCGGGGGAGGGAGCACAGATACGCAGTATTTT. The chain is built from TRBV7-2 and TRBJ2-3; 7 bases are a match to TRBD2. This CDR3 has 14 amino acids. Per the germline V gene, CDR1 is SGHTA and CDR2 is FQGNSA. V lost 5 bases to trimming and J lost 0 bases; unmatched junction nucleotides: 2.

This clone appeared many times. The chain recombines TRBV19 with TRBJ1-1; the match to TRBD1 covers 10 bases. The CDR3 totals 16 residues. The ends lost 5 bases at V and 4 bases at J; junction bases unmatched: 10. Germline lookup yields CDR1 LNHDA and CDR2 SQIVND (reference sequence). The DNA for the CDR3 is TGTGCCAGTAGTCCAAGACAGGGGGCTAGGGTCACTGAAGCTTTCTTT. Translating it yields CASSPRQGARVTEAFF.

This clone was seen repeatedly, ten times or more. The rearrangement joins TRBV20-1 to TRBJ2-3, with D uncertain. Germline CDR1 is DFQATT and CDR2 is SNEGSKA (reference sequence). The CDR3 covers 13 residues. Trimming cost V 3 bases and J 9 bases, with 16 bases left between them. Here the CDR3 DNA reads TGCAGTGCTAGCCACGATAGCCCCCCAACGCAGTATTTT. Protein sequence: CSASHDSPPTQYF.

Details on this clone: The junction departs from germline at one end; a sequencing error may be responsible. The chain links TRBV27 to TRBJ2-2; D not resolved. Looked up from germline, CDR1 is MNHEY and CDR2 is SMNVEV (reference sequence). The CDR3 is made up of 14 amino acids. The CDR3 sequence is CASSWSADTVELFF. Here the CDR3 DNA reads TGTGCCAGCAGTTGGTCAGCCGACACCGTGGAGCTGTTTTTT.

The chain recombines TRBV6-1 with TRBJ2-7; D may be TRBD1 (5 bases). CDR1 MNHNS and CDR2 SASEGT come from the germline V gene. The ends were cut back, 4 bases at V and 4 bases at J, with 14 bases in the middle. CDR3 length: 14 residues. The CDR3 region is CASSVGQPLYEQYF. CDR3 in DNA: TGTGCCAGCAGTGTGGGGCAGCCCCTATACGAGCAGTACTTC.

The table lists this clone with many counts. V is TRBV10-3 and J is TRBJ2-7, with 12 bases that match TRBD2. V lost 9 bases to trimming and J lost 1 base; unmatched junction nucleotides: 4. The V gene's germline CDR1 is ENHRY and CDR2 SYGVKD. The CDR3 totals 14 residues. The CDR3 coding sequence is TGTGCCATGGGCGGGACTAGCGGGTCCTACGAGCAGTACTTC. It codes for CAMGGTSGSYEQYF.

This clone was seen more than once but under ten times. In nucleotides, the CDR3 is TGTGCCAGCCTAGCGGGGATCTATGGGGGCTACACCTTC. Its translation is CASLAGIYGGYTF. The gene calls are TRBV6-1 and TRBJ1-2, with unresolved D. The CDR3 consists of 13 residues. V was shortened by 8 bases and J by 8 bases, with 18 bases between the two germline ends. Germline V CDR1 and CDR2: MNHNS, SASEGT.

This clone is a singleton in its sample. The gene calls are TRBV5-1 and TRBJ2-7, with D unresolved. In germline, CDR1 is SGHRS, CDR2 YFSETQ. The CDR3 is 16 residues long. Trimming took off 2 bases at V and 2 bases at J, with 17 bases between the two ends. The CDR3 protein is CASSFSVAETPYEQYF. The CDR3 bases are TGCGCCAGCAGCTTTTCTGTAGCAGAAACACCCTACGAGCAGTACTTC.

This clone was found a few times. Here the CDR3 reads CASNDRVRVGNQPQHF. CDR3 bases: TGTGCCAGCAATGACAGGGTCAGAGTCGGCAATCAGCCCCAGCATTTT. The V call is TRBV6-1, the J call TRBJ1-5; 7 positions agree with TRBD1. Germline-derived CDR1 and CDR2 are MNHNS and SASEGT. The junction had 11 bases not matched to a gene; V was cut back by 7 bases and J by 2 bases. This CDR3 is built from 16 residues.

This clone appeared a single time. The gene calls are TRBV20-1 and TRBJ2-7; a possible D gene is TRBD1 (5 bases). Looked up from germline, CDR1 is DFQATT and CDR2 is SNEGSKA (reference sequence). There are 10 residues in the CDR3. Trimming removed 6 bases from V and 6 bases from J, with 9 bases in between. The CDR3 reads CSAKTVEQYF. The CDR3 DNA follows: TGCAGTGCGAAGACAGTCGAGCAGTACTTC.

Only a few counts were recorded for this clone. The CDR3, as DNA: TGTGCCACCAGTGGGTCTACATCAAATGAGCAGTTCTTC. It codes for CATSGSTSNEQFF. The V and J genes are TRBV24-1 and TRBJ2-1; D is uncertain. V shed 5 bases and J shed 7 bases, with 11 bases lying between them. The CDR3 runs 13 residues. CDR1 is KGHDR, CDR2 SFDVKD, per germline.

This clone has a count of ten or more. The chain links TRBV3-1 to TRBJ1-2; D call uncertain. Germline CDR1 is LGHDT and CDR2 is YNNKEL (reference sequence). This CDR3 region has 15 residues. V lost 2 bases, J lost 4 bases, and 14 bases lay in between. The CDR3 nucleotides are TGTGCCAGCAGCCAAACATATGTACGCCTCTATGGCTACACCTTC. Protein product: CASSQTYVRLYGYTF. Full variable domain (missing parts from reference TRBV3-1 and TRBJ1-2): DTAVSQTPKYLVTQMGNDKSIKCEQNLGHDTMYWYKQDSKKFLKIMFSYNNKELIINETVPNRFSPKSPDKAHLNLHINSLELGDSAVYFCASSQTYVRLYGYTFGSGTRLTVV.

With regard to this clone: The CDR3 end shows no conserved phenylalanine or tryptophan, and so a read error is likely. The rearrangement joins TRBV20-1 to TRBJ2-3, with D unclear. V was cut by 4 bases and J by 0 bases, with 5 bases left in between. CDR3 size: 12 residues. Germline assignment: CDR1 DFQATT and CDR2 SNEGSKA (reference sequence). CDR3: CSAIQSTDTQYL. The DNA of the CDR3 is TGCAGTGCTATACAGAGCACAGATACGCAGTATCTT.

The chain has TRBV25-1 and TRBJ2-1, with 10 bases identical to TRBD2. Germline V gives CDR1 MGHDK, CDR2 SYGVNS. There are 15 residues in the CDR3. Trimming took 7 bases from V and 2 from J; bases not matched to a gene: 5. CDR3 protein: CASTPGLATYNEQFF. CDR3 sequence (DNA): TGTGCCAGCACCCCGGGACTAGCGACCTACAATGAGCAGTTCTTC. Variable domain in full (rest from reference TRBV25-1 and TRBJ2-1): EADIYQTPRYLVIGTGKKITLECSQTMGHDKMYWYQQDPGMELHLIHYSYGVNSTEKGDLSSESTVSRIRTEHFPLTLESARPSHTSQYLCASTPGLATYNEQFFGPGTRLTVL.

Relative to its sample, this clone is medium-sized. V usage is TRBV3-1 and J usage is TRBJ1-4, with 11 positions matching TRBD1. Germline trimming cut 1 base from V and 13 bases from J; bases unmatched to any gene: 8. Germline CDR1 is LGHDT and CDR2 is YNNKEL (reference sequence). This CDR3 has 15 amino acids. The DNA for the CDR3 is TGTGCCAGCAGCCAAGTTGGGACAGGGGGTAAAAGACTGTTTTTT. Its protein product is CASSQVGTGGKRLFF.

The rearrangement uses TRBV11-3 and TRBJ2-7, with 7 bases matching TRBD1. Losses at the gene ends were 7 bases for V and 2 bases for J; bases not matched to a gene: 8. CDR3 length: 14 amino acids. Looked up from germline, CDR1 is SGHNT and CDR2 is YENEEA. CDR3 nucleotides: TGTGCCAGCACCAACCGGGACAGACCCTACGAGCAGTACTTC. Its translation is CASTNRDRPYEQYF.

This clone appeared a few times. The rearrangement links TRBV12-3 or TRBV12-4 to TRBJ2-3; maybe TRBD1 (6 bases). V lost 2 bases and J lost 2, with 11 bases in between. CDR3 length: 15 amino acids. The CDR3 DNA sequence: TGTGCCAGCAGTTTATCCGACAGGTCCACAGATACGCAGTATTTT. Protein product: CASSLSDRSTDTQYF.